A single TCR beta chain is shown here with its context. The sample is drawn from a study of CD8+CD57+ T cells in acquired aplastic anemia. Study information: Mean DNA quantity obtained from sorted CD4+ and CD8+ cells was 3.2 ug.

Genomic DNA acted as the template from which TCR beta VDJ combination and CDR3 sequence profiling were carried out. TCRdb reprocessed the reads with MiXCR, giving one entry per CDR3 protein. Here the sample spans some 410,000 distinct CDR3 sequences, about two thirds being singletons. V lost 0 bases and J lost 9, with 6 bases in between. Germline CDR1 and CDR2: LNHNV and YYDKDF (reference sequence). This CDR3 has 13 residues. This TCR derives from a human donor in good health, serving as a control. The chain is built from TRBV15 and TRBJ1-6; D not resolved. Source material: sorted CD4+, CD8+, or CD8+CD57+ T cells (not recorded which) from PBMCs. CDR3 coding DNA: TGTGCCACCAGCAGAGACCGGGGTTCACCCCTCCACTTT. Protein: CATSRDRGSPLHF.